The clone carrying this T cell receptor (beta chain) was seen many times. The data stem from a study of T-cell reconstitution after alpha-beta-depleted transplantation in children. TCRbeta library construction was performed incorporating unique molecular identifiers. From the PCR reads, TCRdb called clonotypes with MiXCR, one entry per CDR3 protein. The sample includes 490,000 or so distinct CDR3 sequences, about an eighth of them seen just once. The CDR3 is made up of 13 amino acids. Trimming shortened V by 4 bases and J by 2 bases, and 12 bases separated the two germline ends. Germline CDR1 and CDR2: SQVTM and ANQGSEA.

The chain uses TRBV29-1 and TRBJ2-7; no clear D. The sequencing used PBMCs from the stem cell graft donor, collected from the stem cell graft. This clonotype was sampled from a human donor who donated a stem cell graft to a child with combined immunodeficiency. In DNA form, the CDR3 reads TGCAGCGTTGGGCCCCGGGCGCCCTACGAGCAGTACTTC. Its translation is CSVGPRAPYEQYF.